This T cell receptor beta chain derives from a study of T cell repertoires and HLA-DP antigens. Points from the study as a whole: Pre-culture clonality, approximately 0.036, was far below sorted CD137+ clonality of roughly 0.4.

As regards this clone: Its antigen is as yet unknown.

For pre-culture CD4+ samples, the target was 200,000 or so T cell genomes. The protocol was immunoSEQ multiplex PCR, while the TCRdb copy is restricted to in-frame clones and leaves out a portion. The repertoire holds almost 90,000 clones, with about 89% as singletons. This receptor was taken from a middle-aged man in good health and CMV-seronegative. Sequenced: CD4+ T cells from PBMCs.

The CDR3 loop is CASRERTEAFF. In DNA, the CDR3 is TGTGCCAGCAGAGAGCGCACTGAAGCTTTCTTT. The chain links TRBV25-1 to TRBJ1-1; D gene unclear. CDR1 MGHDK and CDR2 SYGVNS come from the germline V gene. Trimming shortened V by 6 bases and J by 4 bases, and 6 bases separated the two germline ends. The CDR3 has 11 amino acids.